In its sample, the clone carrying this T cell receptor (beta chain) was seen a few times. What it binds is not known. This specimen belongs to a study of beta chain features in type 1 diabetes. About the study: The study examined around 99,000,000 sorted cells across all samples. Study findings and constraints: Shortening that was moderate but significant affected the TCRB CDR3s of Type 1 diabetes patients in all four CD4+ subsets.

Markers CD45RO/CCR7/CD25/CD127/CD95/CD27 served to sort CD4+ naive, central memory, regulatory and stem cell-like memory cells. Populations isolated by sorting all had purity greater than 95%. The CDR3 covers 12 residues. The V end lost 0 bases, the J end lost 6 bases, and 5 bases lay between the germline ends. From germline, CDR1 is PRHDT and CDR2 FYEKMQ (reference sequence). Reverse transcription of all isolated RNA meant that expressed TCRB transcripts were sequenced. Some clones are missing from TCRdb's copy, which holds only in-frame ones; the method was immunoSEQ multiplex PCR. The table includes about 650,000 clones, around 11% detected once.

Sequencing input: naive CD4+ T cells from blood. This TCR was recovered from a man aged 25-45 years with type 1 diabetes. V is TRBV13 and J is TRBJ1-1, with D uncertain. CDR3 in amino acids: CASSLGRAEAFF. CDR3 DNA: TGTGCCAGCAGCTTAGGTCGGGCTGAAGCTTTCTTT.